These T cell receptor beta chains were read from a single sample in a study of OX40 agonist ivuxolimab in advanced cancers. Profiled with immunoSEQ multiplex PCR; TCRdb holds only in-frame clones, not every one. The data show tens of thousands of clones, 92% seen once. The sequencing here drew on CD4+ or CD8+ T cells sorted from blood, taken in a trial of the OX40 agonist ivuxolimab. All receptors come from an adult with an advanced solid tumor such as melanoma, head and neck, liver or kidney cancer. The CDR3 runs from the conserved cysteine through the conserved F or W. The order of the fields is J gene, D gene, clone size, V gene, CDR3 DNA, CDR3 protein. A D gene is named only where the DNA matches it firmly. Clone size, where shown, is once, few, many, or a class for clones that have expanded.

j_gene: TRBJ1-3; d_gene: .; abundance: .; v_gene: TRBV30; CDR3nt: TGTGCCTGGAGTGTAAAGTCAGCCCCTGGAAACACCATATATTTT; CDR3aa: CAWSVKSAPGNTIYF
j_gene: TRBJ2-7; d_gene: .; abundance: .; v_gene: TRBV7-8; CDR3nt: TGTGCCAGCAGCTGGGGATTGGAGTACGAGCAGTACTTC; CDR3aa: CASSWGLEYEQYF
j_gene: TRBJ2-3; d_gene: .; abundance: .; v_gene: TRBV19; CDR3nt: TGTGCCAGTAGTATAGGCGACAGCACAGATACGCAGTATTTT; CDR3aa: CASSIGDSTDTQYF
j_gene: TRBJ2-2; d_gene: TRBD2; abundance: .; v_gene: TRBV27; CDR3nt: TGTGCCAGCAGCCCCCGCGGGGGGCCCTTCAAAAGCGGGGAGCTGTTTTTT; CDR3aa: CASSPRGGPFKSGELFF
j_gene: TRBJ1-2; d_gene: .; abundance: .; v_gene: TRBV7-8; CDR3nt: TGTGCCAGCAGCCAATACAGGGACTCTGGCTACACCTTC; CDR3aa: CASSQYRDSGYTF
j_gene: TRBJ1-4; d_gene: .; abundance: .; v_gene: TRBV30; CDR3nt: TGTGCCTGGAGAATATGGGAGTTTGGGAATGAAAAACTGTTTTTT; CDR3aa: CAWRIWEFGNEKLFF
j_gene: TRBJ1-6; d_gene: .; abundance: .; v_gene: TRBV11-3; CDR3nt: TGTGCCAGCAGCTTAGCACGTGATTCACCCCTCCACTTT; CDR3aa: CASSLARDSPLHF
j_gene: TRBJ2-2; d_gene: TRBD2; abundance: .; v_gene: TRBV19; CDR3nt: TGTGCCAGTAGTACTTCTAGCGGGGGCACCGGGGAGCTGTTTTTT; CDR3aa: CASSTSSGGTGELFF
j_gene: TRBJ1-2; d_gene: TRBD1; abundance: .; v_gene: TRBV5-1; CDR3nt: TGCGCCAGCAGCCCCGGACAGGACTACTATGGCTACACCTTC; CDR3aa: CASSPGQDYYGYTF
j_gene: TRBJ2-1; d_gene: TRBD2; abundance: .; v_gene: TRBV9; CDR3nt: TGTGCCAGCAGCAAACGACCTAGCGGGGGGGCCTCTGTCAATGAGCAGTTCTTC; CDR3aa: CASSKRPSGGASVNEQFF
j_gene: TRBJ2-7; d_gene: TRBD1; abundance: .; v_gene: TRBV2; CDR3nt: TGTGCCAGTGCCGGGACAGGGGACGAGCAGTACTTC; CDR3aa: CASAGTGDEQYF
j_gene: TRBJ2-7; d_gene: .; abundance: .; v_gene: TRBV5-6; CDR3nt: TGTGCCAGCAGCTTTAAGGGTTACGAGCAGTACTTC; CDR3aa: CASSFKGYEQYF
j_gene: TRBJ1-1; d_gene: TRBD1; abundance: .; v_gene: TRBV19; CDR3nt: TGTGCCAGTAGCTTCGACAGGGGGAACACTGAAGCTTTCTTT; CDR3aa: CASSFDRGNTEAFF
j_gene: TRBJ2-7; d_gene: .; abundance: once; v_gene: TRBV6-5; CDR3nt: TGTGCCAGCAGCGGGAGGGGGCGATCCTACGAGCAGTACTTC; CDR3aa: CASSGRGRSYEQYF
j_gene: TRBJ1-2; d_gene: .; abundance: .; v_gene: TRBV5-8; CDR3nt: TGTGCCAGCAGCCCGGAGGCCGGCGATGGCTACACCTTC; CDR3aa: CASSPEAGDGYTF
j_gene: TRBJ2-2; d_gene: TRBD1; abundance: .; v_gene: TRBV4-2; CDR3nt: TGTGCCAGCAGCCAAGATTCGGACAGGGGTACCGGGGAGCTGTTTTTT; CDR3aa: CASSQDSDRGTGELFF
j_gene: TRBJ1-2; d_gene: .; abundance: .; v_gene: TRBV7-2; CDR3nt: TGTGCCAGCAGCCCGGACGGGGCCAGGTTCTATGGCTACACCTTC; CDR3aa: CASSPDGARFYGYTF
j_gene: TRBJ2-3; d_gene: TRBD2; abundance: .; v_gene: TRBV11-3; CDR3nt: TGTGCCAGCAGCTTAGATTCGCGACTAGCGGGCACAGATACGCAGTATTTT; CDR3aa: CASSLDSRLAGTDTQYF
j_gene: TRBJ2-2; d_gene: TRBD2; abundance: .; v_gene: TRBV10-3; CDR3nt: TGTGCCATCAGCACTTTAGCGGGAGGGAACACCGGGGAGCTGTTTTTT; CDR3aa: CAISTLAGGNTGELFF
j_gene: TRBJ2-1; d_gene: .; abundance: .; v_gene: TRBV10-3; CDR3nt: TGTGCCATCAGTCAGAACAATGAGCAGTTCTTC; CDR3aa: CAISQNNEQFF
j_gene: TRBJ2-1; d_gene: TRBD1; abundance: .; v_gene: TRBV6-1; CDR3nt: TGTGCCAGCAGAAGGGACAGGGGCAACAATGAGCAGTTCTTC; CDR3aa: CASRRDRGNNEQFF
j_gene: TRBJ2-2; d_gene: TRBD2; abundance: .; v_gene: TRBV27; CDR3nt: TGTGCCAGCACCGCGGTAGGCGGGAGCCCTAACACCGGGGAGCTGTTTTTT; CDR3aa: CASTAVGGSPNTGELFF
j_gene: TRBJ2-5; d_gene: TRBD1; abundance: .; v_gene: TRBV6-1; CDR3nt: TGTGCCAGCAGTGAAGGACAGGGTCCAGAGACCCAGTACTTC; CDR3aa: CASSEGQGPETQYF
j_gene: TRBJ2-5; d_gene: .; abundance: .; v_gene: TRBV6-5; CDR3nt: TGTGCCAGCAGCACCCAATGGGAGACCCAGTACTTC; CDR3aa: CASSTQWETQYF
j_gene: TRBJ2-1; d_gene: .; abundance: .; v_gene: TRBV7-3; CDR3nt: TGTGCCAGCAGCCCTGAACGAGACTCCTTTTACAATGAGCAGTTCTTC; CDR3aa: CASSPERDSFYNEQFF
j_gene: TRBJ2-1; d_gene: TRBD2; abundance: .; v_gene: TRBV11-3; CDR3nt: TGTGCCAGCAGCTTAGAGGGTCTGGCGGGAGGAACCTACAATGAGCAGTTCTTC; CDR3aa: CASSLEGLAGGTYNEQFF
j_gene: TRBJ2-1; d_gene: TRBD2; abundance: .; v_gene: TRBV5-1; CDR3nt: TGCGCCAGCAGCTGGGGGAGACTAGCGGGAGCCACTGAGCAGTTCTTC; CDR3aa: CASSWGRLAGATEQFF
j_gene: TRBJ1-2; d_gene: TRBD1; abundance: .; v_gene: TRBV5-1; CDR3nt: TGCGCCAGCAGTACCGGGACAGGTTGGAACTATGGCTACACCTTC; CDR3aa: CASSTGTGWNYGYTF
j_gene: TRBJ1-6; d_gene: .; abundance: once; v_gene: TRBV5-1; CDR3nt: TGCGCCAGCAGCTTGGGGGGTTATTATTCACCCCTCCACTTT; CDR3aa: CASSLGGYYSPLHF
j_gene: TRBJ1-2; d_gene: TRBD1; abundance: .; v_gene: TRBV6-5; CDR3nt: TGTGCCAGCAGTACCGGGACAGGGGGCACCTATGGCTACACCTTC; CDR3aa: CASSTGTGGTYGYTF
j_gene: TRBJ2-1; d_gene: .; abundance: .; v_gene: TRBV20-1; CDR3nt: TGCAGTGCAAGACTAGTAGGGCAGTTCTTC; CDR3aa: CSARLVGQFF
j_gene: TRBJ2-2; d_gene: TRBD2; abundance: .; v_gene: TRBV13; CDR3nt: TGTGCCAGCAGCTTAGGAGGGAGCGGGAGGACCGGGGAGCTGTTTTTT; CDR3aa: CASSLGGSGRTGELFF
j_gene: TRBJ1-2; d_gene: .; abundance: .; v_gene: TRBV14; CDR3nt: TGTGCCAGCAGCCACCTGGAGAGCTATGGCTACACCTTC; CDR3aa: CASSHLESYGYTF
j_gene: TRBJ1-3; d_gene: .; abundance: .; v_gene: TRBV19; CDR3nt: TGTGCCAGTAGTATAAATCAGCTACCTCAACGGGACACCATATATTTT; CDR3aa: CASSINQLPQRDTIYF
j_gene: TRBJ2-2; d_gene: TRBD2; abundance: few; v_gene: TRBV30; CDR3nt: TGTGCCTGGAGAGGGAGGGTGAGAGGCACCGGGGAGCTGTTTTTT; CDR3aa: CAWRGRVRGTGELFF
j_gene: TRBJ2-7; d_gene: .; abundance: .; v_gene: TRBV29-1; CDR3nt: TGCAGCGTTGAAGCACAGGGCAAGTGGTCCTACGAGCAGTACTTC; CDR3aa: CSVEAQGKWSYEQYF
j_gene: TRBJ1-1; d_gene: .; abundance: few; v_gene: TRBV20-1; CDR3nt: TGCAGTGCTAGTTTCAACACTGAAGCTTTCTTT; CDR3aa: CSASFNTEAFF
j_gene: TRBJ2-3; d_gene: TRBD2; abundance: once; v_gene: TRBV6-6; CDR3nt: TGTGCCAGCAGTCCTGGACTAGCGGGGATCACAGATACGCAGTATTTT; CDR3aa: CASSPGLAGITDTQYF
j_gene: TRBJ2-7; d_gene: TRBD2; abundance: .; v_gene: TRBV2; CDR3nt: TGTGCCAGCAGTCGCGGACTAGCGGAAGCCCCCTACGAGCAGTACTTC; CDR3aa: CASSRGLAEAPYEQYF
j_gene: TRBJ2-7; d_gene: TRBD1; abundance: .; v_gene: TRBV19; CDR3nt: TGTGCCAGTTCGGACAGGGGCACCTACGAGCAGTACTTC; CDR3aa: CASSDRGTYEQYF
j_gene: TRBJ1-1; d_gene: .; abundance: few; v_gene: TRBV5-1; CDR3nt: TGCGCCAGCAGCGACTCTTCAGAGTTCAACGAAGCTTTCTTT; CDR3aa: CASSDSSEFNEAFF
j_gene: TRBJ2-7; d_gene: TRBD2; abundance: .; v_gene: TRBV7-3; CDR3nt: TGTGCCAGCAGCTTATCGGCTAGCGGCTTCTACGAGCAGTACTTC; CDR3aa: CASSLSASGFYEQYF
j_gene: TRBJ2-3; d_gene: TRBD1; abundance: .; v_gene: TRBV19; CDR3nt: TGTGCCAGTAGTATCGACAGGGAAACGCAGTATTTT; CDR3aa: CASSIDRETQYF
j_gene: TRBJ2-3; d_gene: .; abundance: .; v_gene: TRBV28; CDR3nt: TGTGCCAGCAGTTTAGCAGGGGCCTTAGGTACGCAGTATTTT; CDR3aa: CASSLAGALGTQYF
j_gene: TRBJ2-7; d_gene: .; abundance: once; v_gene: TRBV10-3; CDR3nt: TGTGCCATCAGCCGGTACGGGAGAGGGGGCGAGCAGTACTTC; CDR3aa: CAISRYGRGGEQYF
j_gene: TRBJ2-7; d_gene: TRBD2; abundance: once; v_gene: TRBV5-1; CDR3nt: TGCGCCAGCAGCATAGGACTAGCGGGGGGTAACTCCTACGAGCAGTACTTC; CDR3aa: CASSIGLAGGNSYEQYF
j_gene: TRBJ2-1; d_gene: TRBD2; abundance: medium-sized; v_gene: TRBV10-1; CDR3nt: TGCGCCAGCAGTGATGGACTAGTCCACAATGAGCAGTTCTTC; CDR3aa: CASSDGLVHNEQFF
j_gene: TRBJ2-5; d_gene: TRBD2; abundance: .; v_gene: TRBV7-9; CDR3nt: TGTGCCAGCAGCTTACTAGCGGGAGGTCCCTTTCAAGAGACCCAGTACTTC; CDR3aa: CASSLLAGGPFQETQYF
j_gene: TRBJ2-3; d_gene: .; abundance: .; v_gene: TRBV30; CDR3nt: TGTGCCTGGAGTCGGGGGCCGACAGATACGCAGTATTTT; CDR3aa: CAWSRGPTDTQYF
j_gene: TRBJ2-3; d_gene: .; abundance: .; v_gene: TRBV30; CDR3nt: TGTGCCTGGAGTGTACAATCTGGTCGACAGTATTTT; CDR3aa: CAWSVQSGRQYF
j_gene: TRBJ2-6; d_gene: .; abundance: .; v_gene: TRBV19; CDR3nt: TGTGCCAGTAGTCCCCTAGGTAGTGGGGCCAACGTCCTGACTTTC; CDR3aa: CASSPLGSGANVLTF
j_gene: TRBJ2-2; d_gene: .; abundance: .; v_gene: TRBV30; CDR3nt: TGTGCCTGGAGTAAGCAACCGAACACCGGGGAGCTGTTTTTT; CDR3aa: CAWSKQPNTGELFF
j_gene: TRBJ1-1; d_gene: .; abundance: .; v_gene: TRBV7-9; CDR3nt: TGTGCCAGCAGCTTAGCGACGTGGGGGGCGGACACTGAAGCTTTCTTT; CDR3aa: CASSLATWGADTEAFF
j_gene: TRBJ1-1; d_gene: .; abundance: .; v_gene: TRBV5-1; CDR3nt: TGCGCCAGCAGCTTCGAACCTCACGAGGCTGAAGCTTTCTTT; CDR3aa: CASSFEPHEAEAFF
j_gene: TRBJ1-4; d_gene: .; abundance: .; v_gene: TRBV5-1; CDR3nt: TGCGCCAGCAGCTTGGTTTCCGGAGCTTCAACTAATGAAAAACTGTTTTTT; CDR3aa: CASSLVSGASTNEKLFF
j_gene: TRBJ1-4; d_gene: .; abundance: .; v_gene: TRBV11-3; CDR3nt: TGTGCCAGCAGCTTCAGGAGGGATGAAAAACTGTTTTTT; CDR3aa: CASSFRRDEKLFF
j_gene: TRBJ1-6; d_gene: TRBD1; abundance: .; v_gene: TRBV30; CDR3nt: TGTGCCTCCGAGGACAGGGTTAGTTCACCCCTCCACTTT; CDR3aa: CASEDRVSSPLHF